This T cell receptor beta chain was observed in a study of blood T cell repertoires in COVID-19 (TCRdb year 2020). Turning to the overall study: The collaborator samples originated in the United States, Italy and Spain and spanned the acute and convalescent phases of COVID-19. The prospective study material was composed of cDNA or gDNA derived from T cells, B-cell-depleted T cells, or PBMCs. Subjects who had been exposed to COVID-19, were actively infected with it, or had recovered from it provided the deeply sampled blood TCRbeta repertoires that made up the dataset. The repertoires were released in a freely available public database meant as a resource for research on the immune response to SARS-CoV-2. Samples were obtained from the ongoing ImmuneRACE study (first 160 participants) and from 1,000 to 1,500 subjects provided by 6 global collaborators. Nearly every sample came with metadata listing a de-identified subject ID, COVID-19 status, age in years and sex. Where available, HLA class I and class II types were taken from metadata supplied by the sample provider and were not determined by assay-based typing.

The immunoSEQ Assay, a bias-controlled multiplex PCR, was used to amplify TCRbeta CDR3 regions from genomic DNA. In the original analysis: Nucleated cell counts per sample were estimated from amplification of reference gene primers within the assay. Sequence reads were collapsed and filtered to measure the absolute abundance of every unique TCRbeta CDR3 rearrangement. For each sample, productive Simpson clonality was calculated as the square root of Simpson's diversity index across productive rearrangements. The clones in this table, taken by TCRdb from immuneACCESS, are in-frame only. Not every clone is retained; where verified, under half of the shortfall comes from an unresolved V gene, and the cause of the rest is unknown. V, J and clone size are taken as reported in that table, and D and trimming were inferred from the DNA itself. The sample table records 88,000 or so clones; roughly 83% of these occur just once. The top ten constitute more than 9.5% of the sample.

From the cysteine up to the phenylalanine, the CDR3 has a length of 13 residues. Only CDR3 DNA is held: 39 bases, read in frame from base 1. Trimming costs V 6 bases and J 7 bases, and their ends lie 15 bases apart. From the germline V gene, CDR1 is SGHNT and CDR2 is YENEEA. In regard to this clone: Its antigen specificity is not known. Within one base of it there is no much larger clone, and no base qualities were kept.

The collaborating institutions used their own protocols to collect whole blood in K2EDTA tubes. Collaborator samples were shipped for TCRbeta analysis as frozen whole blood, isolated PBMCs, or DNA extracted from either sample type. Results and caveats for the whole study, not just this receptor: Clinical and demographic metadata were provided uncurated, with the amount varying by source and participant.

The sample comprised peripheral blood. The chain uses TRBV11-3 and TRBJ2-5; D gene: possibly TRBD1, on 6 matching bases. This clonotype was obtained from a human donor in a cohort sampled during active COVID-19. At the DNA level, the sequence is TGTGCCAGCAGTTATGACAGGTCAGGGACCCAGTACTTC. This yields the protein CASSYDRSGTQYF.